The TCR beta chain under discussion was sequenced for a study of CD4 T cells in relation to SARS-CoV-2 and coronaviruses. The ends lost 4 bases at V and 2 bases at J; junction bases unmatched: 10. From germline, CDR1 is MGHRA and CDR2 YSYEKL. The CDR3 contains 16 residues. Profiled with immunoSEQ multiplex PCR; TCRdb holds only in-frame clones, not every one. The sample holds some 65,000 clones, around 87% seen once. Unexposed donor CD4+ T cells date from 2011-2018, before the COVID-19 pandemic. CD4 enrichment then naive enrichment separated naive from memory CD4+ cells. The sample consisted of memory CD4+ T cells from PBMCs. V is TRBV4-1 and J is TRBJ2-7; 8 bases fit TRBD1. The clonotype was recovered from a human donor in good health. The CDR3 reads CASSRTPRQGPYEQYF. The CDR3 bases are TGCGCCAGCAGCCGGACCCCGCGACAGGGGCCCTACGAGCAGTACTTC.